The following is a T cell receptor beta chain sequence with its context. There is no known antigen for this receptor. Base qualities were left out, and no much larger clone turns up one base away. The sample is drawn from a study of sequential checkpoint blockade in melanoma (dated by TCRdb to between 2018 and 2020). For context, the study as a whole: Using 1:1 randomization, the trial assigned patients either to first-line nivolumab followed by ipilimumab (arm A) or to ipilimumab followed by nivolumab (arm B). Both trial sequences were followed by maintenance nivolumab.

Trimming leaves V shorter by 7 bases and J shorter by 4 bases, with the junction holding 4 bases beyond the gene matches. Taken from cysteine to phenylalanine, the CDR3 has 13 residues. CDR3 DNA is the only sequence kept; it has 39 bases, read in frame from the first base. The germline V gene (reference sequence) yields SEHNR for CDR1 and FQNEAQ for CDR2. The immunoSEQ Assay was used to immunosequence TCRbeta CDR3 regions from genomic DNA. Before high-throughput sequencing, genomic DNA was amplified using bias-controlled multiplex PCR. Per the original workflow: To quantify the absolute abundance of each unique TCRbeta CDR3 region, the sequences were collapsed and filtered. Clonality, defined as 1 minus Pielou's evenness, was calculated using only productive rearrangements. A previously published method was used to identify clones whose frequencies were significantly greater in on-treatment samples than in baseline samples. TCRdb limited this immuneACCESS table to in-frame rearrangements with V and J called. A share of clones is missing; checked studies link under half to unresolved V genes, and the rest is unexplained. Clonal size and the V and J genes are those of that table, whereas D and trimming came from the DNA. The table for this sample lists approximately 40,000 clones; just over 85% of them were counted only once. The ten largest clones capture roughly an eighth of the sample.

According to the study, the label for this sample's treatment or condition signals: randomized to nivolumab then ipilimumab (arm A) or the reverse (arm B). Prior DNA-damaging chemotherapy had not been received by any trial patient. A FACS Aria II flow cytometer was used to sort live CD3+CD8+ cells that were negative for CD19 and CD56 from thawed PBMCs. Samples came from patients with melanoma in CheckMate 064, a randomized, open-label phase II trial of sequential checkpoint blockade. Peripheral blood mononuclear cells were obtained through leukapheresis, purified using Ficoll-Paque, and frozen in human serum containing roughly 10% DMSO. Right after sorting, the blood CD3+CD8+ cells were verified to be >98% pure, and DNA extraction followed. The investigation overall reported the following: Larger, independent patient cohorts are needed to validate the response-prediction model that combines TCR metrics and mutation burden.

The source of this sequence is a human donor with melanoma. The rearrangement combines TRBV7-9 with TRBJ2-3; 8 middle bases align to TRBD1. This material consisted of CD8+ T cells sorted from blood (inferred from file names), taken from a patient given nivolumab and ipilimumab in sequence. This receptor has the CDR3 CASMDRVADTQYF. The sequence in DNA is TGTGCCAGCATGGACAGGGTAGCAGATACGCAGTATTTT.